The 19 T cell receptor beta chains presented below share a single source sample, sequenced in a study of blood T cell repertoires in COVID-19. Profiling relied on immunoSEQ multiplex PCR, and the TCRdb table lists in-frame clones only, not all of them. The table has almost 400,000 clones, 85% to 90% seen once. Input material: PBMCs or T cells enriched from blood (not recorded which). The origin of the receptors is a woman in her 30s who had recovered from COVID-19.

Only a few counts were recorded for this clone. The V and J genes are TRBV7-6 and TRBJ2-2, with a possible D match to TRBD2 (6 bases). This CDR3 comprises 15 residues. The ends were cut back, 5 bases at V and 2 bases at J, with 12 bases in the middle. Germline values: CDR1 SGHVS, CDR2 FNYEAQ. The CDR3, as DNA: TGTGCCAGCAGCCTCGGGACTCAAAACACCGGGGAGCTGTTTTTT. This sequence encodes CASSLGTQNTGELFF.

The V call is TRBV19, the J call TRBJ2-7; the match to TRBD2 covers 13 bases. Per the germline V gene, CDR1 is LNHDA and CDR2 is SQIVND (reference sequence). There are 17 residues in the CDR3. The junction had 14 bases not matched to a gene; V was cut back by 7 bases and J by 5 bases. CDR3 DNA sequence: TGTGCCAGTAAAGGACGGAACGGACTAGCGGGAGATCACGAGCAGTACTTC. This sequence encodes CASKGRNGLAGDHEQYF.

CDR3 DNA sequence: TGTGCCAGCAGTCCCCGGACAGGGCGGGAGACCCAGTACTTC. Translated, it gives CASSPRTGRETQYF. The rearrangement joins TRBV28 to TRBJ2-5; 8 bases fit TRBD1. The CDR3 has 14 residues. Germline lookup yields CDR1 MDHEN and CDR2 SYDVKM. After removal of 5 bases from V and 5 bases from J, the junction contained 7 bases not matched to a gene. Full variable domain (rest looked up from reference TRBV28 and TRBJ2-5): DVKVTQSSRYLVKRTGEKVFLECVQDMDHENMFWYRQDPGLGLRLIYFSYDVKMKEKGDIPEGYSVSREKKERFSLILESASTNQTSMYLCASSPRTGRETQYFGPGTRLLVL.

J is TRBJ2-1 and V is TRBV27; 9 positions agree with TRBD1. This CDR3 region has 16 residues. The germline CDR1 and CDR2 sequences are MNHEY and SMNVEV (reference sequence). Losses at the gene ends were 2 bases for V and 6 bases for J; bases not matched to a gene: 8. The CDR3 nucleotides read TGTGCCAGCAGTTTACGGGACAGGGCTCTCATCAATGAGCAGTTCTTC. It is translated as CASSLRDRALINEQFF.

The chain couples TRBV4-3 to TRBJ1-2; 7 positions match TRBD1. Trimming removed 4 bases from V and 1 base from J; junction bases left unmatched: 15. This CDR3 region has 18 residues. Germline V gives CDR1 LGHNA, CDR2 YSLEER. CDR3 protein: CASSPNKKQGNDNYGYTF. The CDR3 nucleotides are TGCGCCAGCAGCCCGAACAAGAAACAGGGGAACGATAACTATGGCTACACCTTC.

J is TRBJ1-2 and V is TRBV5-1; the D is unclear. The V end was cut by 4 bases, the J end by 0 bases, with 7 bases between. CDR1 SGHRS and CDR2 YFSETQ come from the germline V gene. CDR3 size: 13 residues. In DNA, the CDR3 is TGCGCCAGCAGCCTATCAACTAACTATGGCTACACCTTC. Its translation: CASSLSTNYGYTF. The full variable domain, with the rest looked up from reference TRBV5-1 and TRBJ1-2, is KAGVTQTPRYLIKTRGQQVTLSCSPISGHRSVSWYQQTPGQGLQFLFEYFSETQRNKGNFPGRFSGRQFSNSRSEMNVSTLELGDSALYLCASSLSTNYGYTFGSGTRLTVV.

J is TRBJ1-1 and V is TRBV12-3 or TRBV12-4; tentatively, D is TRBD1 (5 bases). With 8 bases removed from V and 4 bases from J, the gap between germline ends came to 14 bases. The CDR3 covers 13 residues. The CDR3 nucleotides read TGTGCCAGCCAACCCCGGGGGGTCACTGAAGCTTTCTTT. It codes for CASQPRGVTEAFF.

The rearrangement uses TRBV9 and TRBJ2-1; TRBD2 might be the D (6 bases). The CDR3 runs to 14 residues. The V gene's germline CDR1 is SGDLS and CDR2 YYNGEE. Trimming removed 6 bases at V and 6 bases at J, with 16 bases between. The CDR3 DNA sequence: TGTGCCAGCAATCGCAGGCAGGGAGGCAATGAGCAGTTCTTC. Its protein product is CASNRRQGGNEQFF.

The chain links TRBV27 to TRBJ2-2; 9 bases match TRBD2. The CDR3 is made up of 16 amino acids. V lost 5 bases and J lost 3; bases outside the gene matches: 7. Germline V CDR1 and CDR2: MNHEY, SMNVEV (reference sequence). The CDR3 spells CASSVRIAGDTGELFF. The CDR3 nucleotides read TGTGCCAGCAGTGTCCGAATAGCGGGAGACACCGGGGAGCTGTTTTTT.

The CDR3 loop reads CASSPRTGIYYGYTF. Here the CDR3 DNA reads TGTGCCAGCAGCCCAAGGACAGGGATTTACTATGGCTACACCTTC. The rearrangement links TRBV27 to TRBJ1-2; 8 positions match TRBD1. Germline CDR1 and CDR2: MNHEY and SMNVEV (reference sequence). This CDR3 spans 15 amino acids. J gave up 3 bases and V 6 bases, and 9 bases lay outside the gene matches.

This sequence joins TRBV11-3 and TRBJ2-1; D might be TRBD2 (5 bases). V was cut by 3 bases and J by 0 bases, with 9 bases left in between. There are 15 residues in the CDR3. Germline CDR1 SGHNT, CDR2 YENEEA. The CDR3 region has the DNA TGTGCCAGCAGCTTGAGGGAGAGCTCCTACAATGAGCAGTTCTTC. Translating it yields CASSLRESSYNEQFF.

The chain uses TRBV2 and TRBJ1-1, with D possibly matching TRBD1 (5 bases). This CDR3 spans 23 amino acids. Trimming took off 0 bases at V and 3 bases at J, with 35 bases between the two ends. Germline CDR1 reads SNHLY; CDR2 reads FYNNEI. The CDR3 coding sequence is TGTGCCAGCAGTGAAGCGCTACATTGGAAGGCCCCGCGTAATCATGGGGGGGACACTGAAGCTTTCTTT. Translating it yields CASSEALHWKAPRNHGGDTEAFF.

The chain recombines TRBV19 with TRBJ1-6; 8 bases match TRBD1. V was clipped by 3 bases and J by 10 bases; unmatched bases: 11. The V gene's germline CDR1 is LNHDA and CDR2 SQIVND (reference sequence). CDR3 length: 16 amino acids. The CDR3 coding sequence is TGTGCCAGTAGTATCCCACAGGGGGATTGGCTCTCACCCCTCCACTTT. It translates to CASSIPQGDWLSPLHF.

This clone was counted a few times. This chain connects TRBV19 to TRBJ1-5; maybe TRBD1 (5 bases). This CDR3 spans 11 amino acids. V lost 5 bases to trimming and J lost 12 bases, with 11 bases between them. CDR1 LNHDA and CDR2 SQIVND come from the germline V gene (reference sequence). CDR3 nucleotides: TGTGCCAGTAGTGGGGGGGATTTCCAGCATTTT. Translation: CASSGGDFQHF. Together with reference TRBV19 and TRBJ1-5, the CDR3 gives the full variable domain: DGGITQSPKYLFRKEGQNVTLSCEQNLNHDAMYWYRQDPGQGLRLIYYSQIVNDFQKGDIAEGYSVSREKKESFPLTVTSAQKNPTAFYLCASSGGDFQHFGDGTRLSIL.

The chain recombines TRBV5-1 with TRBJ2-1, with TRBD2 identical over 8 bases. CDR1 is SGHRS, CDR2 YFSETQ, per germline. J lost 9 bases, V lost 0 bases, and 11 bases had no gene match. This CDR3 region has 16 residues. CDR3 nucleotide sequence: TGCGCCAGCAGCTTGGTTTCGAGCGGGAGAGGGGGTGAGCAGTTCTTC. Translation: CASSLVSSGRGGEQFF. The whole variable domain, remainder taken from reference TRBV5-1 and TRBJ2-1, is KAGVTQTPRYLIKTRGQQVTLSCSPISGHRSVSWYQQTPGQGLQFLFEYFSETQRNKGNFPGRFSGRQFSNSRSEMNVSTLELGDSALYLCASSLVSSGRGGEQFFGPGTRLTVL.

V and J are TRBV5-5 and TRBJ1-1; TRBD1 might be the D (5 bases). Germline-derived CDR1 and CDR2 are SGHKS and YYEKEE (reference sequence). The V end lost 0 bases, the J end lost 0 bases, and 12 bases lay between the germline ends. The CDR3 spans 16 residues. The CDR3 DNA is TGTGCCAGCAGCTTGGGGCAGGGCTTTATGAACACTGAAGCTTTCTTT. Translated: CASSLGQGFMNTEAFF.

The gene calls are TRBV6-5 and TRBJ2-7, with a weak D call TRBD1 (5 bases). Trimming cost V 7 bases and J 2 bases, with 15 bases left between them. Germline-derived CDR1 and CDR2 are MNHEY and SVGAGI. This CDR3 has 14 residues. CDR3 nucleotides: TGTGCCAGCACTACCCAGGGTCGAACCTACGAGCAGTACTTC. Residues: CASTTQGRTYEQYF.

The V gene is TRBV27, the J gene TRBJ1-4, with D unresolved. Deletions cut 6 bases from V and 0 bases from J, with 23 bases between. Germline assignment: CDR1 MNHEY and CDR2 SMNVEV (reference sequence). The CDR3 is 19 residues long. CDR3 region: CASSVRLYYKKTTNEKLFF. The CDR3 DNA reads TGTGCCAGCAGCGTCCGACTATATTACAAAAAGACAACTAATGAAAAACTGTTTTTT.

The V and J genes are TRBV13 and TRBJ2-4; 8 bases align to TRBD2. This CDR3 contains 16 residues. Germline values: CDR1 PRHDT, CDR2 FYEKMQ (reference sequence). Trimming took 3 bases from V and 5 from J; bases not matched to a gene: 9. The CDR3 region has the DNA TGTGCCAGCAGCTTCCGGGGGGGCCTTTTCCAAAACATTCAGTACTTC. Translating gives CASSFRGGLFQNIQYF.